This T cell receptor (beta chain) was sequenced for a study of cytomegalovirus exposure and HLA in healthy donors. The PCR used 60 Vbeta and 13 Jbeta primers. The method was immunoSEQ multiplex PCR; TCRdb's version includes in-frame clones alone and lacks a portion of them. Among under 200,000 clones listed, 70% to 90% were seen once. The V gene's germline CDR1 is SGHRS and CDR2 YFSETQ. Trimming took 6 bases from V and 12 from J; bases not matched to a gene: 7. The CDR3 has 13 amino acids. This clone was observed a single time. The J gene is TRBJ1-6, the V gene TRBV5-1; 9 nucleotides align to TRBD1. Sequencing was carried out using PBMCs. This sequence originates from a man aged 18 to 30 in good health and CMV-seropositive. The CDR3 reads CASNKGQGEPLHF. CDR3 nucleotide sequence: TGCGCCAGCAACAAGGGACAGGGAGAACCCCTCCACTTT.